A selection of T cell receptor beta chains follows, all from one sample in a study of cytomegalovirus exposure and HLA in healthy donors. Method: immunoSEQ multiplex PCR; TCRdb's copy keeps in-frame clones and lacks some. The sample includes some 74,000 clones, about 66% of them seen just once. The specimen was PBMCs. Receptor source: a man aged 40-55 years in good health and CMV-seropositive. The CDR3 runs from the conserved cysteine through the conserved F or W. Fields, in order: J gene, D gene, V gene, clone size, CDR3 DNA, CDR3 protein. A D gene is named only where the DNA matches it firmly. Clone size is stated in some rows and not others, as once, few, many or a class when expanded.

J gene: TRBJ2-1
D gene: TRBD2
V gene: TRBV18
clone size: NA
CDR3 DNA: TGTGCCAGCTCACCCGGGGGGGCTTACAATGAGCAGTTCTTC
CDR3 protein: CASSPGGAYNEQFF

J gene: TRBJ2-7
D gene: TRBD1
V gene: TRBV5-6
clone size: NA
CDR3 DNA: TGTGCCAGCAGCTTCGGACAGGGGTCCTACGAGCAGTACTTC
CDR3 protein: CASSFGQGSYEQYF

J gene: TRBJ1-1
D gene: NA
V gene: TRBV10-3
clone size: NA
CDR3 DNA: TGTGCCATCAGTGCCAGGGGCGCTGAAGCTTTCTTT
CDR3 protein: CAISARGAEAFF

J gene: TRBJ2-7
D gene: TRBD2
V gene: TRBV7-2
clone size: few
CDR3 DNA: TGTGCCAGCAGCCTCGCGATAGCGGGGGGCGACGAGCAGTACTTC
CDR3 protein: CASSLAIAGGDEQYF

J gene: TRBJ1-4
D gene: NA
V gene: TRBV14
clone size: NA
CDR3 DNA: TGTGCCAGCAGCCAAGATCAAGTGGGGGCTACGGAAAAACTGTTTTTT
CDR3 protein: CASSQDQVGATEKLFF

J gene: TRBJ2-1
D gene: NA
V gene: TRBV7-6
clone size: NA
CDR3 DNA: TGTGCCAGCAGCTCCTCTAAAAACAATGAGCAGTTCTTC
CDR3 protein: CASSSSKNNEQFF

J gene: TRBJ1-4
D gene: NA
V gene: TRBV6-1
clone size: few
CDR3 DNA: TGTGCCAGCAGGAACAACAGGGCTGATAATGAAAAACTGTTTTTT
CDR3 protein: CASRNNRADNEKLFF

J gene: TRBJ1-5
D gene: TRBD1
V gene: TRBV6-4
clone size: NA
CDR3 DNA: TGTGCCAGCAAGGTGGACAGGAATAATCAGCCCCAGCATTTT
CDR3 protein: CASKVDRNNQPQHF

J gene: TRBJ1-1
D gene: NA
V gene: TRBV5-1
clone size: NA
CDR3 DNA: TGCGCCAGCAGCTTGGGAGGGGGATACACTGAAGCTTTCTTT
CDR3 protein: CASSLGGGYTEAFF

J gene: TRBJ1-2
D gene: NA
V gene: TRBV6-5
clone size: NA
CDR3 DNA: TGTGCCAGCAGTCCCGGGGGGGGCAATGGCTACACCTTC
CDR3 protein: CASSPGGGNGYTF

J gene: TRBJ1-1
D gene: NA
V gene: TRBV6-5
clone size: NA
CDR3 DNA: TGTGCCAGCACCGCCGGGGAGAGCACTGAAGCTTTCTTT
CDR3 protein: CASTAGESTEAFF

J gene: TRBJ2-7
D gene: TRBD2
V gene: TRBV18
clone size: few
CDR3 DNA: TGTGCCAGCTCACCGCCGACTAGCGGAATGGTCGAGCAGTACTTC
CDR3 protein: CASSPPTSGMVEQYF

J gene: TRBJ2-7
D gene: TRBD2
V gene: TRBV7-9
clone size: NA
CDR3 DNA: TGTGCCAGCAGCTCCTCCGGGACTAGCGGTGTCGAGCAGTACTTC
CDR3 protein: CASSSSGTSGVEQYF

J gene: TRBJ1-2
D gene: NA
V gene: TRBV27
clone size: NA
CDR3 DNA: TGTGCCAGCAGTACACGTTACGCCAATGGCTACACCTTC
CDR3 protein: CASSTRYANGYTF

J gene: TRBJ1-2
D gene: NA
V gene: TRBV13
clone size: few
CDR3 DNA: TGTGCCAGCAGCTTAGTCGACAGTAACTATGGCTACACCTTC
CDR3 protein: CASSLVDSNYGYTF

J gene: TRBJ2-1
D gene: NA
V gene: TRBV9
clone size: NA
CDR3 DNA: TGTGCCAGCAGCGTAGATTTCCGAGGGCCAGGGGCAGACAATGAGCAGTTCTTC
CDR3 protein: CASSVDFRGPGADNEQFF

J gene: TRBJ2-5
D gene: NA
V gene: TRBV9
clone size: NA
CDR3 DNA: TGTGCCAGCAACCCATGGGGGGAGTACCAAGAGACCCAGTACTTC
CDR3 protein: CASNPWGEYQETQYF

J gene: TRBJ2-1
D gene: NA
V gene: TRBV6-6
clone size: NA
CDR3 DNA: TGTGCCAGCAGTTACTCGGCTGATGAGCAGTTCTTC
CDR3 protein: CASSYSADEQFF

J gene: TRBJ1-2
D gene: NA
V gene: TRBV28
clone size: NA
CDR3 DNA: TGTGCCAGCAGTTTATGGCAGGGAGGGAGCTATGGCTACACCTTC
CDR3 protein: CASSLWQGGSYGYTF

J gene: TRBJ2-7
D gene: TRBD2
V gene: TRBV5-1
clone size: NA
CDR3 DNA: TGCGCCAGCAGCTTGGAACCTAGCGGGGTCTACGAGCAGTACTTC
CDR3 protein: CASSLEPSGVYEQYF

J gene: TRBJ2-2
D gene: TRBD1
V gene: TRBV9
clone size: NA
CDR3 DNA: TGTGCCAGCAGCGTAGGGGGGACAGGGGGCTCCGGGGAGCTGTTTTTT
CDR3 protein: CASSVGGTGGSGELFF

J gene: TRBJ1-4
D gene: TRBD1
V gene: TRBV27
clone size: NA
CDR3 DNA: TGTGCCAGCAGTTTAAAGACAGGGTTTGTACTGTTTTTT
CDR3 protein: CASSLKTGFVLFF

J gene: TRBJ2-1
D gene: TRBD2
V gene: TRBV5-4
clone size: NA
CDR3 DNA: TGTGCCAGCAGCTTGGCCTCGCGGGGGGCAGGAGAGCAGTTCTTC
CDR3 protein: CASSLASRGAGEQFF

J gene: TRBJ2-5
D gene: TRBD2
V gene: TRBV29-1
clone size: NA
CDR3 DNA: TGCAGCGTTGAACGGCTGGCTAGCGGGGGCGAGACCCAGTACTTC
CDR3 protein: CSVERLASGGETQYF

J gene: TRBJ2-5
D gene: NA
V gene: TRBV28
clone size: few
CDR3 DNA: TGTGCCAGCAGTTTTTCAGGGCTGACCCAGTACTTC
CDR3 protein: CASSFSGLTQYF

J gene: TRBJ2-1
D gene: NA
V gene: TRBV4-1
clone size: once
CDR3 DNA: TGCGCCAGCAGCCAAGATTTTATAGGAGGGGGGGCTTACAATGAGCAGTTCTTC
CDR3 protein: CASSQDFIGGGAYNEQFF

J gene: TRBJ2-1
D gene: TRBD2
V gene: TRBV6-5
clone size: few
CDR3 DNA: TGTGCCAGCAGCCTGTCGGGGCAGCGGGGAGGGGAGCAGTTCTTC
CDR3 protein: CASSLSGQRGGEQFF

J gene: TRBJ1-2
D gene: TRBD1
V gene: TRBV2
clone size: NA
CDR3 DNA: TGTGCCAGCAGAGGGCCGGGGACAGGGGGCGGGAGGGGCTATGGCTACACCTTC
CDR3 protein: CASRGPGTGGGRGYGYTF

J gene: TRBJ2-7
D gene: NA
V gene: TRBV7-2
clone size: NA
CDR3 DNA: TGTGCCAGCCAGCGAGTAAGCTCCTACGAGCAGTACTTC
CDR3 protein: CASQRVSSYEQYF

J gene: TRBJ2-7
D gene: NA
V gene: TRBV11-3
clone size: NA
CDR3 DNA: TGTGCCAGCAGCTCTACCCCGACAGGTTACGAGCAGTACTTC
CDR3 protein: CASSSTPTGYEQYF

J gene: TRBJ2-1
D gene: NA
V gene: TRBV11-3
clone size: NA
CDR3 DNA: TGTGCCAGCAGCCAGGGGACGGATGAGCAGTTCTTC
CDR3 protein: CASSQGTDEQFF

J gene: TRBJ2-3
D gene: NA
V gene: TRBV7-2
clone size: NA
CDR3 DNA: TGTGCCAGCAGCTCCCAGGGTTACACAGATACGCAGTATTTT
CDR3 protein: CASSSQGYTDTQYF

J gene: TRBJ1-5
D gene: TRBD1
V gene: TRBV7-9
clone size: NA
CDR3 DNA: TGTGCCAGCAGCCCCACGACAGGGGGCGGAAATCAGCCCCAGCATTTT
CDR3 protein: CASSPTTGGGNQPQHF

J gene: TRBJ1-2
D gene: NA
V gene: TRBV6-6
clone size: few
CDR3 DNA: TGTGCCAGCAGTTTGGCCAGTGGCTACACCTTC
CDR3 protein: CASSLASGYTF

J gene: TRBJ1-3
D gene: TRBD1
V gene: TRBV6-1
clone size: few
CDR3 DNA: TGTGCCAGCACGTCGGGACAGGCTCTGGGCACCATATATTTT
CDR3 protein: CASTSGQALGTIYF

J gene: TRBJ1-2
D gene: NA
V gene: TRBV5-4
clone size: NA
CDR3 DNA: TGTGCCAGCAGCTCACCACCCACGGGAGAAGATGGCTACACCTTC
CDR3 protein: CASSSPPTGEDGYTF

J gene: TRBJ2-7
D gene: TRBD2
V gene: TRBV28
clone size: NA
CDR3 DNA: TGTGCCAGCAGTGCCACTAGCGGGGGACTTGGCGAGCAGTACTTC
CDR3 protein: CASSATSGGLGEQYF

J gene: TRBJ2-5
D gene: NA
V gene: TRBV7-2
clone size: NA
CDR3 DNA: TGTGCCAGCAGCCTACAGGTTCAAGAGACCCAGTACTTC
CDR3 protein: CASSLQVQETQYF

J gene: TRBJ1-1
D gene: NA
V gene: TRBV4-2
clone size: NA
CDR3 DNA: TGTGCCAGCAGCCAAGAGGGGCTCGGGAACACTGAAGCTTTCTTT
CDR3 protein: CASSQEGLGNTEAFF

J gene: TRBJ2-5
D gene: NA
V gene: TRBV5-6
clone size: NA
CDR3 DNA: TGTGCCAGCAGGGGCTCCCAGTACTTC
CDR3 protein: CASRGSQYF

J gene: TRBJ2-7
D gene: NA
V gene: TRBV11-1
clone size: medium-sized
CDR3 DNA: TGTGCCAGCAGCTTGGGGAGCTCCTACGAGCAGTACTTC
CDR3 protein: CASSLGSSYEQYF

J gene: TRBJ1-1
D gene: NA
V gene: TRBV5-1
clone size: NA
CDR3 DNA: TGCGCCAGCAGCTTGGGTACGGGTGGCACTGAAGCTTTCTTT
CDR3 protein: CASSLGTGGTEAFF

J gene: TRBJ1-4
D gene: NA
V gene: TRBV2
clone size: NA
CDR3 DNA: TGTGCCAGCAGCCCCCACCCCGGACAGCGTAATGAAAAACTGTTTTTT
CDR3 protein: CASSPHPGQRNEKLFF

J gene: TRBJ2-7
D gene: NA
V gene: TRBV6-5
clone size: NA
CDR3 DNA: TGTGCCAGCAGTTTTTTGGGACATTCCTACGAGCAGTACTTC
CDR3 protein: CASSFLGHSYEQYF

J gene: TRBJ1-2
D gene: TRBD1
V gene: TRBV30
clone size: few
CDR3 DNA: TGTGCCTGGAGTGGTACGAGGGGGCGCTTACATGGCTACACCTTC
CDR3 protein: CAWSGTRGRLHGYTF

J gene: TRBJ1-1
D gene: NA
V gene: TRBV9
clone size: NA
CDR3 DNA: TGTGCCAGCAGCGTGTTGTCGGGATTGAACACTGAAGCTTTCTTT
CDR3 protein: CASSVLSGLNTEAFF

J gene: TRBJ2-5
D gene: TRBD2
V gene: TRBV27
clone size: few
CDR3 DNA: TGTGCCAGCAGACTAGCGGGGCAAGAGACCCAGTACTTC
CDR3 protein: CASRLAGQETQYF

J gene: TRBJ2-1
D gene: NA
V gene: TRBV18
clone size: NA
CDR3 DNA: TGTGCCAGCTCACCATTTTCGGGTAAGAATGAGCAGTTCTTC
CDR3 protein: CASSPFSGKNEQFF

J gene: TRBJ2-7
D gene: NA
V gene: TRBV11-3
clone size: NA
CDR3 DNA: TGTGCCAGCAGCTTGAACTCGGGCGAGCAGTACTTC
CDR3 protein: CASSLNSGEQYF

J gene: TRBJ1-2
D gene: NA
V gene: TRBV7-6
clone size: NA
CDR3 DNA: TGTGCCAGCAGTCCATACAGGGATAGCTACACCTTC
CDR3 protein: CASSPYRDSYTF

J gene: TRBJ2-7
D gene: NA
V gene: TRBV2
clone size: NA
CDR3 DNA: TGTGCCAGCAGTGATGCCGTCGGCCCGGGGGAGCAGTACTTC
CDR3 protein: CASSDAVGPGEQYF

J gene: TRBJ1-1
D gene: NA
V gene: TRBV6-5
clone size: NA
CDR3 DNA: TGTGCCAGCAGCCTAAGGGGTCTTACGAACACTGAAGCTTTCTTT
CDR3 protein: CASSLRGLTNTEAFF

J gene: TRBJ2-2
D gene: TRBD2
V gene: TRBV27
clone size: NA
CDR3 DNA: TGTGCCAGCAGTTTATACTGGCGGGGGGGCAACACCGGGGAGCTGTTTTTT
CDR3 protein: CASSLYWRGGNTGELFF

J gene: TRBJ1-2
D gene: NA
V gene: TRBV7-9
clone size: once
CDR3 DNA: TGTGCCAGCAGCTTACCGTTAGGCAGGGTGTATGGCTACACCTTC
CDR3 protein: CASSLPLGRVYGYTF

J gene: TRBJ2-1
D gene: NA
V gene: TRBV6-4
clone size: few
CDR3 DNA: TGTGCCAGCAGTGACCTCGTCGAGAATGAGCAGTTCTTC
CDR3 protein: CASSDLVENEQFF

J gene: TRBJ1-1
D gene: TRBD1
V gene: TRBV27
clone size: NA
CDR3 DNA: TGTGCCAGCAGGAGAACAGGGGTACGGGGAGCTTTCTTT
CDR3 protein: CASRRTGVRGAFF

J gene: TRBJ1-2
D gene: NA
V gene: TRBV21-1
clone size: NA
CDR3 DNA: TGTGCCAGCAGCAAAGGGGGGACAGACTTC
CDR3 protein: CASSKGGTDF

J gene: TRBJ1-1
D gene: NA
V gene: TRBV4-2
clone size: NA
CDR3 DNA: TGTGCCAGCAGCCACCCACAAAAACCTGGCACTGAAGCTTTCTTT
CDR3 protein: CASSHPQKPGTEAFF

J gene: TRBJ2-2
D gene: NA
V gene: TRBV4-1
clone size: NA
CDR3 DNA: TGCGCCAGCAGCCAACAGGGGTACACCGGGGAGCTGTTTTTT
CDR3 protein: CASSQQGYTGELFF